Listed below are T cell receptor beta chains from one sample, sequenced in a study of T cell responses to AZD1222 COVID-19 vaccine. Sequencing was performed with immunoSEQ multiplex PCR; in TCRdb, only in-frame clones are kept and a portion is missing. The data show roughly 110,000 clones, about 93% seen once. The source was peripheral blood, collected on day 0 of AZD1222 vaccination. Receptors originate from an adult in good health. Each CDR3 is given with its conserved first and last residue. The D gene is left open where the match is weak. Only some rows state a clone size, as once, few, many or a class for expanded clones.

clone_size: NA
d_call: NA
j_call: TRBJ2-1
v_call: TRBV6-6
cdr3_aa: CASSYSLASGNEQFF
cdr3_nt: TGTGCCAGCAGTTACTCGTTAGCGTCGGGTAATGAGCAGTTCTTC

clone_size: once
d_call: TRBD1
j_call: TRBJ1-6
v_call: TRBV7-2
cdr3_aa: CASSLTGGAKDSPLHF
cdr3_nt: TGTGCCAGCAGCTTAACAGGGGGCGCTAAGGATTCACCCCTCCACTTT

clone_size: NA
d_call: TRBD2
j_call: TRBJ2-3
v_call: TRBV5-6
cdr3_aa: CASIRDYTDTQYF
cdr3_nt: TGTGCCAGCATCCGGGACTATACAGATACGCAGTATTTT

clone_size: NA
d_call: NA
j_call: TRBJ1-1
v_call: TRBV13
cdr3_aa: CASTPLPGAGAEAFF
cdr3_nt: TGTGCCAGCACCCCTCTCCCGGGGGCCGGCGCTGAAGCTTTCTTT

clone_size: NA
d_call: NA
j_call: TRBJ2-7
v_call: TRBV27
cdr3_aa: CASGLNRVGLYEQYF
cdr3_nt: TGTGCCAGCGGCCTCAACAGGGTGGGGCTCTACGAGCAGTACTTC

clone_size: NA
d_call: NA
j_call: TRBJ1-4
v_call: TRBV7-9
cdr3_aa: CASSLGVEEKLFF
cdr3_nt: TGTGCCAGCAGCTTAGGGGTGGAGGAAAAACTGTTTTTT

clone_size: NA
d_call: TRBD1
j_call: TRBJ1-2
v_call: TRBV7-8
cdr3_aa: CASSLMGTGVNGYTF
cdr3_nt: TGTGCCAGCAGCTTAATGGGGACAGGGGTGAATGGCTACACCTTC

clone_size: NA
d_call: NA
j_call: TRBJ2-2
v_call: TRBV4-2
cdr3_aa: CASSQDTGELFF
cdr3_nt: TGTGCCAGCAGCCAAGATACCGGGGAGCTGTTTTTT

clone_size: NA
d_call: TRBD1
j_call: TRBJ2-7
v_call: TRBV19
cdr3_aa: CASSMGTGTYEQYF
cdr3_nt: TGTGCCAGTAGTATGGGGACAGGGACTTACGAGCAGTACTTC

clone_size: NA
d_call: NA
j_call: TRBJ1-4
v_call: TRBV7-2
cdr3_aa: CASSLDSNGPFEKLFF
cdr3_nt: TGTGCCAGCAGCTTGGACAGCAATGGCCCTTTCGAAAAACTGTTTTTT

clone_size: NA
d_call: NA
j_call: TRBJ2-7
v_call: TRBV11-2
cdr3_aa: CASSLQGYPYEQYF
cdr3_nt: TGTGCCAGCAGCCTTCAGGGGTACCCCTACGAGCAGTACTTC

clone_size: NA
d_call: NA
j_call: TRBJ2-5
v_call: TRBV4-3
cdr3_aa: CASSSGLSETQYF
cdr3_nt: TGCGCCAGCAGTTCCGGTCTGTCAGAGACCCAGTACTTC

clone_size: many
d_call: NA
j_call: TRBJ1-2
v_call: TRBV19
cdr3_aa: CASSLMGGDGYTF
cdr3_nt: TGTGCCAGTAGCCTCATGGGGGGAGATGGCTACACCTTC

clone_size: few
d_call: TRBD1
j_call: TRBJ2-7
v_call: TRBV18
cdr3_aa: CASSPGATGGYEQYF
cdr3_nt: TGTGCCAGCTCACCCGGGGCGACAGGGGGCTACGAGCAGTACTTC

clone_size: NA
d_call: NA
j_call: TRBJ2-7
v_call: TRBV9
cdr3_aa: CASSIQGSYEQYF
cdr3_nt: TGTGCCAGCAGCATACAGGGTTCCTACGAGCAGTACTTC

clone_size: NA
d_call: NA
j_call: TRBJ1-2
v_call: TRBV4-3
cdr3_aa: CASSQDGEVNYGYTF
cdr3_nt: TGCGCCAGCAGCCAAGATGGAGAGGTTAACTATGGCTACACCTTC

clone_size: NA
d_call: NA
j_call: TRBJ1-1
v_call: TRBV13
cdr3_aa: CASSFTFKEEAFF
cdr3_nt: TGTGCCAGCAGCTTCACTTTCAAGGAGGAAGCTTTCTTT

clone_size: NA
d_call: NA
j_call: TRBJ2-3
v_call: TRBV6-2/TRBV6-3
cdr3_aa: CASSIPNPSTDTQYF
cdr3_nt: TGTGCCAGCAGTATACCTAACCCGAGCACAGATACGCAGTATTTT

clone_size: NA
d_call: NA
j_call: TRBJ2-7
v_call: TRBV10-3
cdr3_aa: CAISEGQGFTNEQYF
cdr3_nt: TGTGCCATCAGTGAGGGTCAGGGCTTTACTAACGAGCAGTACTTC

clone_size: NA
d_call: TRBD1
j_call: TRBJ1-2
v_call: TRBV29-1
cdr3_aa: CSVEVTGADYGYTF
cdr3_nt: TGCAGCGTTGAAGTTACAGGGGCTGACTATGGCTACACCTTC

clone_size: NA
d_call: NA
j_call: TRBJ1-1
v_call: TRBV5-1
cdr3_aa: CASSFALRGEPEAFF
cdr3_nt: TGCGCCAGCAGCTTCGCCCTCCGGGGGGAACCTGAAGCTTTCTTT